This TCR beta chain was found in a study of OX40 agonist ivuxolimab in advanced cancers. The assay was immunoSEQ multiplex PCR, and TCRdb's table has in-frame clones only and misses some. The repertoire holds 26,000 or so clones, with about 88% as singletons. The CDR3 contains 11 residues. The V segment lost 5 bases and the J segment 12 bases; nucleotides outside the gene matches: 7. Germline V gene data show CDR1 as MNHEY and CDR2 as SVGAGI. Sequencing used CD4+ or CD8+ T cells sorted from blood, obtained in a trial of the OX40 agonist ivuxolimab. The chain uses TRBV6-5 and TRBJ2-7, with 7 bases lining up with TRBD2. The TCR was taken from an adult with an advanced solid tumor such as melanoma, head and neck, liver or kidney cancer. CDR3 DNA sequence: TGTGCCAGCAGTGCGGGGGAGAGAATGTACTTC. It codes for CASSAGERMYF.